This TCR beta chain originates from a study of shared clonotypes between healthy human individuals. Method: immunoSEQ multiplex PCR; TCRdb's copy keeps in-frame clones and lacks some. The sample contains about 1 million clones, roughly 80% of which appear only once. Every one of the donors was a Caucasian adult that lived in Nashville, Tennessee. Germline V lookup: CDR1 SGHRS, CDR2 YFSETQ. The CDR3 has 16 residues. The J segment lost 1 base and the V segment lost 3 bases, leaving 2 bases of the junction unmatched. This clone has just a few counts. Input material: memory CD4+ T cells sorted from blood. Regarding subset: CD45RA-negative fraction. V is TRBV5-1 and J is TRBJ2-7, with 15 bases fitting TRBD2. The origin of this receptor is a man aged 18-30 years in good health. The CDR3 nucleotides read TGCGCCAGCAGCTCTGGACTAGCGGGGGGGTCCTACGAGCAGTACTTC. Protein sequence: CASSSGLAGGSYEQYF. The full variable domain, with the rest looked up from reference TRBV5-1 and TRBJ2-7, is KAGVTQTPRYLIKTRGQQVTLSCSPISGHRSVSWYQQTPGQGLQFLFEYFSETQRNKGNFPGRFSGRQFSNSRSEMNVSTLELGDSALYLCASSSGLAGGSYEQYFGPGTRLTVT.